The next 19 T cell receptor beta chains were all read from a single sample in a study of cytomegalovirus exposure and HLA in healthy donors (dated by TCRdb to about 2017). Preparation of the library involved the immunoSEQ multiplex PCR assay. The source is immuneACCESS, and TCRdb retained only in-frame sequences with V and J called. Part of the clones is not carried over; for the studies checked, unresolved V genes explain less than half of this, and the remainder is unexplained. Recorded for this sample are about 330,000 clones; around 90% of them occurred a single time. The top ten clonotypes cover roughly 1.2% of the sample. Sequenced: PBMCs. The receptors shown here come from a woman in her thirties in good health and CMV-seropositive.

This clone has only a few counts. This chain links TRBV30 with TRBJ2-5; 7 bases line up with TRBD1. The CDR3 is made up of 13 amino acids. Losses at the gene ends were 5 bases for V and 0 bases for J; bases not matched to a gene: 3. Germline V gives CDR1 GTSNPN, CDR2 SVGIG (reference sequence). In nucleotides, the CDR3 is TGTGCCTGGGGTACAGGGGACCAAGAGACCCAGTACTTC. It is translated as CAWGTGDQETQYF.

This clone was picked up one time. This sequence joins TRBV29-1 and TRBJ2-5; 7 nucleotides agree with TRBD2. This CDR3 is 14 amino acids long. Germline V gene sequence: CDR1 SQVTM, CDR2 ANQGSEA. With 6 bases clipped from V and 4 bases from J, the junction kept 11 bases outside the gene matches. CDR3 coding DNA: TGCAGCGTCGCCGGGGGAGGGAGGGGAGAGACCCAGTACTTC. This encodes CSVAGGGRGETQYF.

CDR3 amino acids: CASSLRRGLGDTQYF. CDR3 in DNA: TGTGCCAGCAGTTTACGGAGGGGGCTCGGAGATACGCAGTATTTT. The V call is TRBV27, the J call TRBJ2-3; a weak D match, TRBD1 (7 bases). V lost 2 bases to trimming and J lost 5 bases, with 14 bases between them. The germline V gene has CDR1 MNHEY and CDR2 SMNVEV (reference sequence). The CDR3 runs to 15 residues.

The CDR3 loop reads CASSVGRGGRTDTQYF. CDR3 nucleotides: TGTGCCAGCAGCGTAGGTCGCGGGGGCCGGACAGATACGCAGTATTTT. The V and J genes are TRBV9 and TRBJ2-3; tentative D call: TRBD2 (7 bases). The CDR3 spans 16 residues. V was cut by 0 bases and J by 3 bases, with 14 bases left in between. Germline V lookup: CDR1 SGDLS, CDR2 YYNGEE.

Only one count was recorded for this clone. CDR3 bases: TGTGCCAGCAGTGCTCTTAGGTCCTCCTACAATGAGCAGTTCTTC. Its protein product is CASSALRSSYNEQFF. The chain links TRBV6-1 to TRBJ2-1; D is uncertain. Germline V gene lookup returns CDR1 MNHNS and CDR2 SASEGT. Deletions cut 4 bases from V and 0 bases from J, with 10 bases between. The CDR3 is made up of 15 amino acids.

J is TRBJ1-2 and V is TRBV6-5; TRBD1 agrees at 7 bases. Germline V lookup: CDR1 MNHEY, CDR2 SVGAGI. Trimming at V came to 8 bases and at J to 7 bases, leaving 10 bases not matched to a gene. CDR3 length: 13 residues. CDR3 sequence (DNA): TGTGCCAGCCTCCAGGGACAGTCAGGTGGCTACACCTTC. Translating it yields CASLQGQSGGYTF.

V gene TRBV29-1 combines with J gene TRBJ2-7; D may correspond to TRBD1 or TRBD2 (5 bases each). V dropped 7 bases and J dropped 0 bases, with 13 bases sitting between them. Germline assignment: CDR1 SQVTM and CDR2 ANQGSEA. The CDR3 contains 13 residues. CDR3 in amino acids: CSAVGDLSYEQYF. The CDR3 DNA sequence: TGCAGCGCGGTGGGGGACCTCTCCTACGAGCAGTACTTC.

The rearrangement joins TRBV28 to TRBJ1-2, with TRBD1 identical over 7 bases. The J segment lost 4 bases and the V segment lost 9 bases, leaving 5 bases of the junction unmatched. The CDR3 loop spans 12 amino acids. Germline-derived CDR1 and CDR2 are MDHEN and SYDVKM. The chain's CDR3 is CASETGSYGYTF. CDR3 nucleotides: TGTGCCAGTGAGACAGGGTCCTATGGCTACACCTTC.

This chain connects TRBV5-1 to TRBJ1-2; D may be TRBD1 (5 bases). This CDR3 is built from 14 residues. The germline V gene encodes CDR1 SGHRS and CDR2 YFSETQ. V lost 0 bases, J lost 4 bases, and 10 bases lay in between. The CDR3 sequence: CASSLDPGFYGYTF. The CDR3 DNA is TGCGCCAGCAGCTTGGATCCAGGGTTCTATGGCTACACCTTC. The full variable domain, rest sourced from reference TRBV5-1 and TRBJ1-2, is KAGVTQTPRYLIKTRGQQVTLSCSPISGHRSVSWYQQTPGQGLQFLFEYFSETQRNKGNFPGRFSGRQFSNSRSEMNVSTLELGDSALYLCASSLDPGFYGYTFGSGTRLTVV.

This chain uses TRBV9 with TRBJ2-2; 7 bases agree with TRBD1. This CDR3 comprises 14 residues. Germline lookup yields CDR1 SGDLS and CDR2 YYNGEE. V was pared by 3 bases and J by 6 bases, with 5 bases of the junction left unmatched. The CDR3 loop reads CASSAQGGSGELFF. CDR3 in DNA: TGTGCCAGCAGCGCCCAAGGGGGCTCCGGGGAGCTGTTTTTT.

V usage is TRBV5-1 and J usage is TRBJ1-2, with D possibly being TRBD1 (5 bases). The CDR3 has 13 amino acids. In germline, CDR1 is SGHRS, CDR2 YFSETQ. V was trimmed by 4 bases and J by 10 bases, leaving 17 bases between them. CDR3 bases: TGCGCCAGCAGCCCCGACGGGGGGACCGACTACACCTTC. Translating gives CASSPDGGTDYTF. The full variable domain, rest sourced from reference TRBV5-1 and TRBJ1-2, is KAGVTQTPRYLIKTRGQQVTLSCSPISGHRSVSWYQQTPGQGLQFLFEYFSETQRNKGNFPGRFSGRQFSNSRSEMNVSTLELGDSALYLCASSPDGGTDYTFGSGTRLTVV.

This clone was picked up one time. The rearrangement joins TRBV6-1 to TRBJ1-2; a possible D gene is TRBD1 (5 bases). The length of the CDR3 is 15 residues. Germline lookup yields CDR1 MNHNS and CDR2 SASEGT. Trimming removed 7 bases at V and 5 bases at J, with 20 bases between. CDR3: CASKGGTPWSYGYTF. For the CDR3, the DNA is TGTGCCAGCAAGGGAGGGACCCCTTGGAGTTATGGCTACACCTTC.

This clone was observed a few times. The chain employs TRBV27 and TRBJ2-2; D call uncertain. The CDR3 has 15 residues. Germline V gives CDR1 MNHEY, CDR2 SMNVEV (reference sequence). The V end lost 0 bases, the J end lost 9 bases, and 14 bases lay between the germline ends. DNA for the CDR3: TGTGCCAGCAGTTTATCCGTTCCCCTTACCCGGGAGCTGTTTTTT. It encodes CASSLSVPLTRELFF.

This chain joins TRBV25-1 and TRBJ1-2, with TRBD1 matching over 7 bases. The CDR3 length is 16 residues. Germline trimming cut 5 bases from V and 0 bases from J; bases unmatched to any gene: 9. Germline loops: CDR1 MGHDK, CDR2 SYGVNS. CDR3 amino acids: CASSWSGTAANYGYTF. CDR3 in DNA: TGTGCCAGCAGTTGGTCCGGGACAGCAGCTAACTATGGCTACACCTTC.

The chain recombines TRBV6-1 with TRBJ2-1; D unclear. Trimming left V 7 bases short and J 11 bases short, with 12 bases between. The CDR3 loop spans 11 amino acids. The germline gives CDR1 MNHNS, CDR2 SASEGT. In nucleotides, the CDR3 is TGTGCCAGCATAAGCCTTAATAAGCAGTTCTTC. Amino acids: CASISLNKQFF.

V usage is TRBV5-1 and J usage is TRBJ2-7; 8 positions agree with TRBD2. The CDR3 covers 13 residues. Looked up from germline, CDR1 is SGHRS and CDR2 is YFSETQ. J lost 6 bases, V lost 4 bases, and 6 bases had no gene match. Here the CDR3 reads CASSLGLAREQYF. For the CDR3, the DNA is TGCGCCAGCAGCCTAGGACTAGCTCGCGAGCAGTACTTC.

With regard to this clone: At one boundary the junction diverges from the germline segment, which might be a read error. The rearrangement joins TRBV10-3 to TRBJ1-2; TRBD1 is a possible D gene (5 bases). Germline V gene data show CDR1 as ENHRY and CDR2 as SYGVKD. The CDR3 is made up of 10 amino acids. The DNA for the CDR3 is TGTGCCATCGGAGGGGACCTACCCCTTTTC. Translated, it gives CAIGGDLPLF.

There are a few counts of this clone. The chain uses TRBV7-9 and TRBJ2-2; D is undetermined. The CDR3 has 12 amino acids. V was pared by 6 bases and J by 5 bases, with 7 bases between. The germline CDR1 and CDR2 sequences are SEHNR and FQNEAQ (reference sequence). The CDR3 protein is CASRTRTGELFF. The DNA for the CDR3 is TGTGCCAGCAGGACGAGAACCGGGGAGCTGTTTTTT.

The chain is built from TRBV6-5 and TRBJ1-5; no firm D call. V lost 4 bases and J 9 bases, leaving 13 bases between the germline ends. The germline V gene encodes CDR1 MNHEY and CDR2 SVGAGI. The CDR3 has 13 residues. CDR3 sequence: CASSSQQSWPQHF. The CDR3 nucleotides are TGTGCCAGCAGTTCCCAGCAATCATGGCCCCAGCATTTT.